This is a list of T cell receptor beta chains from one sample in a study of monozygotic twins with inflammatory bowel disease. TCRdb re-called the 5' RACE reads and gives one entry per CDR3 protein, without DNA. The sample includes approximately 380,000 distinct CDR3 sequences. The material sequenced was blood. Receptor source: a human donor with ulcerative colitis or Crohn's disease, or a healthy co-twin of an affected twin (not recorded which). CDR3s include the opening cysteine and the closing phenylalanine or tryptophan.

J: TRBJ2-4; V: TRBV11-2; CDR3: CASSLRGVGVDIQYF
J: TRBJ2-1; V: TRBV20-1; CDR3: CSAVQLAGGAHEQFF
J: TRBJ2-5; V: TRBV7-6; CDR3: CASSLEETFRETQYF
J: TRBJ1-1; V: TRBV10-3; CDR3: CAISELGQGNTEAFF
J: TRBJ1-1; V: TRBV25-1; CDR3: CASSAIQGAGNTEAFF
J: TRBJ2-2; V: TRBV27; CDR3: CASRAVGQNTGELFF
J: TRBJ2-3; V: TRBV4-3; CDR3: CASSPGANTDTQYF
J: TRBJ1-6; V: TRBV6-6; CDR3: CASSRQNNSPLHF
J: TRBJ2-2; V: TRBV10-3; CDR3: CAISESAGGAELFF
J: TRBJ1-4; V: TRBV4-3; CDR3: CARSQDNGAGTAFF
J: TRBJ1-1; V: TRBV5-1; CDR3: CASSLVQGHTEAFF
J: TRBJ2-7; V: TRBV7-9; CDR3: CASSLYEGQQYF
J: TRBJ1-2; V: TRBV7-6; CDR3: CASSLRPENGYTF
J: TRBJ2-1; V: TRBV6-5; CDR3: CASSYSGHSLRDNEQFF
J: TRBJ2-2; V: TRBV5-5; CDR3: CASSSKAWADTGELFF
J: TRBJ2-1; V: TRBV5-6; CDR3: CASSSSGTGVYNEQFF
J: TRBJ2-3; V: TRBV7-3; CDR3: CASSLNGGGVPDTQYF
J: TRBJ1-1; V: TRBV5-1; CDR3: CASSADSRSEAFF
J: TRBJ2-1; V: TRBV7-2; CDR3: CASSLTGPTLGNEQFF
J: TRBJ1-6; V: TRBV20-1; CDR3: CSALGGGGLNNSPLHF
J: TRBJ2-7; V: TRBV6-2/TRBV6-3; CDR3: CASRRAYEQYF
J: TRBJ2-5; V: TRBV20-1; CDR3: CSAPRRGETQYF
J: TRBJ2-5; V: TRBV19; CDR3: CASTRAGRWETQYF
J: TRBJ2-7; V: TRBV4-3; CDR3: CASSQGHGEQYF
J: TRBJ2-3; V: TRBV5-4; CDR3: CASSLDLGSRGDTQYF
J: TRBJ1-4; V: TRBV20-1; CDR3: CSASRGAEEKLFF
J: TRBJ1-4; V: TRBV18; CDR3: CASSSSVLGYEKLFF
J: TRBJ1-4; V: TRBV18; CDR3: CASSPQRTDFNEKLFF
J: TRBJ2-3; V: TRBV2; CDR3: CASSELATDTQYF
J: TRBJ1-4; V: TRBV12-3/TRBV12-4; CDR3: CASSPRGGATNEKLFF
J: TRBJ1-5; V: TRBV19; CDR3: CASSYTGGPNQPQHF
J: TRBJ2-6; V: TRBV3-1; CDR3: CASSRFSAGGGSGANVLTF
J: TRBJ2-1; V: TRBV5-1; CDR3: CASSLPTSGGVNEQFF
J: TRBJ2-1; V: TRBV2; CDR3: CASRLSRGPYNEQFF
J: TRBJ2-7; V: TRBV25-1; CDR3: CASSATGAAYEQYF
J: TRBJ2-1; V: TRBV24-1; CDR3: CATSDYQEEQFF
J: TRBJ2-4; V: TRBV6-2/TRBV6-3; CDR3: CASSVVKNIQYF
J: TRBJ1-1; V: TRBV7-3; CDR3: CASSRGTANTEAFF
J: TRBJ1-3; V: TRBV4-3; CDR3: CASSVGTGDSGNTIYF
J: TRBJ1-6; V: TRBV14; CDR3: CASSQERGFSNSPLHF
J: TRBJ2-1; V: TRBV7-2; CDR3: CASTLVPGGYNEQFF
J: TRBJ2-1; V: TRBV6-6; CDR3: CASTDRGAGGFEQFF
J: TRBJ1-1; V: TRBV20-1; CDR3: CSARGKETWTEAFF
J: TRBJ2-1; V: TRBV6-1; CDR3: CASSHLGSPERNEQFF
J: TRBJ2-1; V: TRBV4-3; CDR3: CASSQAIATYNEQFF
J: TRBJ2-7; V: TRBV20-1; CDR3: CSAPKAWEGDEQYF
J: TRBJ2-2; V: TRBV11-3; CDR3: CASRGGGTGELFF
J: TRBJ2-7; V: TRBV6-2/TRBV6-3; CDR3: CASSYVTGGDEQYF
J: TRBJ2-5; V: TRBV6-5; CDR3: CASSYSGRIRETQYF
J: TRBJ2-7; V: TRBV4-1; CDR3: CASSQIRTGAYEQYF
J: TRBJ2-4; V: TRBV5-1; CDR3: CASSLGPRTAEDF
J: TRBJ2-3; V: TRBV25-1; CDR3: CASRSLAGGESTDTQYF